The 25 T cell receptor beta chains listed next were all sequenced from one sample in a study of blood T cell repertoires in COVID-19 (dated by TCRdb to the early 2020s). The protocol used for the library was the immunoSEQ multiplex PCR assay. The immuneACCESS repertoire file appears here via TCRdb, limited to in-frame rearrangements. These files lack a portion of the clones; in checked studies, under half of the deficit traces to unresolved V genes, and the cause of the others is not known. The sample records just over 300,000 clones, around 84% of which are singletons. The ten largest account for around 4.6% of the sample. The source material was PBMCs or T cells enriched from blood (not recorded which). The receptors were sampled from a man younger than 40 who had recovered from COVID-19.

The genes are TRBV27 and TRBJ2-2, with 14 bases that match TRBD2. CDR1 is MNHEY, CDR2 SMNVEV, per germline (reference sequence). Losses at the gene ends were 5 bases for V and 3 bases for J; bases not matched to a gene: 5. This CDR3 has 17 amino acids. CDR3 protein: CASSLGTSGGYTGELFF. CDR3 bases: TGTGCCAGCAGTCTCGGGACTAGCGGGGGATACACCGGGGAGCTGTTTTTT.

The chain's CDR3 is CASRRATGGDQPQHF. CDR3 nucleotide sequence: TGTGCCAGCAGGAGGGCGACAGGGGGAGATCAGCCCCAGCATTTT. This rearrangement joins TRBV2 to TRBJ1-5; 9 positions agree with TRBD1. This CDR3 has 15 amino acids. Germline CDR1 is SNHLY and CDR2 is FYNNEI. With V trimmed by 6 bases and J by 5 bases, 8 bases remained unmatched.

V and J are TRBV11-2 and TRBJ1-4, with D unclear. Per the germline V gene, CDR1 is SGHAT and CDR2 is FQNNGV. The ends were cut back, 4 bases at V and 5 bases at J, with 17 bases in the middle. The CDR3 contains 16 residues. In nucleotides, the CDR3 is TGTGCCAGCAGCTCGCCTCAATGGAGGGAAAATGAAAAACTGTTTTTT. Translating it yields CASSSPQWRENEKLFF. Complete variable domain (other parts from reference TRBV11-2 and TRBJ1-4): EAGVAQSPRYKIIEKRQSVAFWCNPISGHATLYWYQQILGQGPKLLIQFQNNGVVDDSQLPKDRFSAERLKGVDSTLKIQPAKLEDSAVYLCASSSPQWRENEKLFFGSGTQLSVL.

CDR3 amino acids: CASSSARGFGNEQFF. CDR3 DNA sequence: TGTGCCAGCAGTTCAGCGCGGGGTTTTGGCAATGAGCAGTTCTTC. The chain carries TRBV27 and TRBJ2-1; tentatively, D is TRBD2 (6 bases). CDR1 MNHEY and CDR2 SMNVEV come from the germline V gene (reference sequence). Trimming stripped 4 bases from V and 6 bases from J, with 16 bases between. The CDR3 has 15 residues.

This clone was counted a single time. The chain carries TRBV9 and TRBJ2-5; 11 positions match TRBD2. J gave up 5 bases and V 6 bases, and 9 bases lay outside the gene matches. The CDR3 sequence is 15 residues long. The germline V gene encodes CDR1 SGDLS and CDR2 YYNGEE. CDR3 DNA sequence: TGTGCCAGCACCGACCGGGGGACTAGCGGCGAGACCCAGTACTTC. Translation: CASTDRGTSGETQYF.

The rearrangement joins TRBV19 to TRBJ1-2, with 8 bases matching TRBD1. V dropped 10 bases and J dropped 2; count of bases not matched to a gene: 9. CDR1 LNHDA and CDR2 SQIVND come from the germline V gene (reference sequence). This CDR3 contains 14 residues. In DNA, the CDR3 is TGTGCCACTAACCCGACAGGGGTCAACTATGGCTACACCTTC. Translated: CATNPTGVNYGYTF. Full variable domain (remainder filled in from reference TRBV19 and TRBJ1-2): DGGITQSPKYLFRKEGQNVTLSCEQNLNHDAMYWYRQDPGQGLRLIYYSQIVNDFQKGDIAEGYSVSREKKESFPLTVTSAQKNPTAFYLCATNPTGVNYGYTFGSGTRLTVV.

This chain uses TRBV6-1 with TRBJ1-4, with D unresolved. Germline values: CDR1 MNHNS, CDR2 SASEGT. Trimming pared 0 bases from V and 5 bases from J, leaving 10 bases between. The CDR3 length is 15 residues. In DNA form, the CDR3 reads TGTGCCAGCAGTGAAGCCGGGAGGATAAATGAAAAACTGTTTTTT. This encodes CASSEAGRINEKLFF.

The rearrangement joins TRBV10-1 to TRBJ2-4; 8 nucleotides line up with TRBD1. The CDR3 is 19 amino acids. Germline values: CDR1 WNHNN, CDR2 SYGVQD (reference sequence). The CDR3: CVPLGVGRGQRRAKNIQYF. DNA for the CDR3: TGCGTGCCTTTAGGGGTCGGCAGGGGGCAGCGACGGGCCAAAAACATTCAGTACTTC.

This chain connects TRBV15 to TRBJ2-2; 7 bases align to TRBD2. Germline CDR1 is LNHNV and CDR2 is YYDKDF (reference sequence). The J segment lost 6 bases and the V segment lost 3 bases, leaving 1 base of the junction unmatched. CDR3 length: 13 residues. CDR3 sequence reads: CATSRSGAGELFF. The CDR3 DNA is TGTGCCACCAGCAGGAGCGGGGCCGGGGAGCTGTTTTTT.

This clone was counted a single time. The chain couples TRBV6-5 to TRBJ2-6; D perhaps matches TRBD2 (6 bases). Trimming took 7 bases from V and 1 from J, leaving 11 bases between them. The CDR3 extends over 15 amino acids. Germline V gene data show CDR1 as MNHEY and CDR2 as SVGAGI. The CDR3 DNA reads TGTGCCAGCACCCCCGCGGGGTCTGGGGCCAACGTCCTGACTTTC. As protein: CASTPAGSGANVLTF.

CDR3 loop: CASSLGFPTSGAYEQYF. The CDR3 DNA is TGTGCCAGCAGCTTAGGGTTCCCCACTAGCGGGGCCTACGAGCAGTACTTC. V usage is TRBV7-2 and J usage is TRBJ2-7, with 10 bases aligning to TRBD2. Germline V CDR1 and CDR2: SGHTA, FQGNSA. With V trimmed by 1 base and J by 2 bases, 8 bases remained unmatched. The CDR3 has 17 amino acids. Full variable domain (remainder filled in from reference TRBV7-2 and TRBJ2-7): GAGVSQSPSNKVTEKGKDVELRCDPISGHTALYWYRQSLGQGLEFLIYFQGNSAPDKSGLPSDRFSAERTGGSVSTLTIQRTQQEDSAVYLCASSLGFPTSGAYEQYFGPGTRLTVT.

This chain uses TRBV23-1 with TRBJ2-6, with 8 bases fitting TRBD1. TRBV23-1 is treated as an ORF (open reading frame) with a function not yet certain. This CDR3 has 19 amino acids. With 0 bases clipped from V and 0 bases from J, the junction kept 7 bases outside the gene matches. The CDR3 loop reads CASSQSSTGVSSGANVLTF. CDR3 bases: TGCGCCAGCAGTCAATCTTCGACAGGGGTTAGCTCTGGGGCCAACGTCCTGACTTTC.

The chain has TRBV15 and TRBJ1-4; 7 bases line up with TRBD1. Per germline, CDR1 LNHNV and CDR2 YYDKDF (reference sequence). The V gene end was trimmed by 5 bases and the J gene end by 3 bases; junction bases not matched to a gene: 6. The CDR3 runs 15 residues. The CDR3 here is CATSGWTGSNEKLFF. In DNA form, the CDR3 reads TGTGCCACCAGCGGCTGGACAGGTTCTAATGAAAAACTGTTTTTT.

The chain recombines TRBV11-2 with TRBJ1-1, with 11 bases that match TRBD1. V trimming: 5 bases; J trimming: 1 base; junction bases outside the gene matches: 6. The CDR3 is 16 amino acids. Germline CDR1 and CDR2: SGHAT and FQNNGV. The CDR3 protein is CASSLRTGGGNTEAFF. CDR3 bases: TGTGCCAGCAGCCTCCGGACAGGGGGCGGGAACACTGAAGCTTTCTTT.

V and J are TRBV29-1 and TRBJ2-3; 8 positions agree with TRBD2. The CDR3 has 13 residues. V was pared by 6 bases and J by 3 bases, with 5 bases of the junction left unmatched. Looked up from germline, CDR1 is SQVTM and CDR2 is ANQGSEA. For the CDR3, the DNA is TGCAGCGTAAGCGGGGGAAGAACAGATACGCAGTATTTT. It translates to CSVSGGRTDTQYF.

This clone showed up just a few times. This CDR3 reads CASSSQGMGGNTIYF. The CDR3, as DNA: TGTGCCAGCAGCTCCCAGGGGATGGGAGGAAACACCATATATTTT. The genes are TRBV5-4 and TRBJ1-3, with D possibly being TRBD1 (6 bases). CDR3 length equals 15 residues. The germline CDR1 and CDR2 sequences are SGHNT and YYREEE (reference sequence). The V end lost 3 bases, the J end lost 4 bases, and 14 bases lay between the germline ends.

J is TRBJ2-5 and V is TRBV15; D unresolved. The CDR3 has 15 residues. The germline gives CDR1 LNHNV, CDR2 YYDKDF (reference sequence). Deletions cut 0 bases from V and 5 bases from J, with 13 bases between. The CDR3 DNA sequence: TGTGCCACCAGCAGAGATGCAGCAGGCGCGGAGACCCAGTACTTC. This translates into CATSRDAAGAETQYF.

The chain's CDR3 is CAWSPGVYGYTF. DNA for the CDR3: TGTGCCTGGAGCCCGGGGGTCTATGGCTACACCTTC. This chain joins TRBV30 and TRBJ1-2, with TRBD1 as a possible D gene (5 bases). Germline V CDR1 and CDR2: GTSNPN, SVGIG (reference sequence). The CDR3 spans 12 residues. V dropped 3 bases and J dropped 4 bases, with 9 bases sitting between them.

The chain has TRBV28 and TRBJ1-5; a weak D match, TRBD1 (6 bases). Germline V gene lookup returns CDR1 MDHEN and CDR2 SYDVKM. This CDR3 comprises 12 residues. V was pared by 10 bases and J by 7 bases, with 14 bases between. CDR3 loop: CATVLTGQPQHF. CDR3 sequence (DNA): TGTGCCACCGTATTGACAGGCCAGCCCCAGCATTTT.

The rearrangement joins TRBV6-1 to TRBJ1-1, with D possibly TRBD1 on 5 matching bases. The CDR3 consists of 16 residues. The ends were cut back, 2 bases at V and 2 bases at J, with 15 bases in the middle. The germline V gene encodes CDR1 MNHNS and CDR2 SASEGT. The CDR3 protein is CASSERSGTFNTEAFF. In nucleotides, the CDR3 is TGTGCCAGCAGTGAAAGATCCGGGACTTTTAACACTGAAGCTTTCTTT.

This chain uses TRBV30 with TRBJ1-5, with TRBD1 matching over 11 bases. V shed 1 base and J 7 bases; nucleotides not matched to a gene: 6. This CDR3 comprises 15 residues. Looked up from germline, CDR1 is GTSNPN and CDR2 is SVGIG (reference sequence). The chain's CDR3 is CAWSEDRGLGQPQHF. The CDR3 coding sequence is TGTGCCTGGAGTGAGGACAGGGGGCTCGGCCAGCCCCAGCATTTT.

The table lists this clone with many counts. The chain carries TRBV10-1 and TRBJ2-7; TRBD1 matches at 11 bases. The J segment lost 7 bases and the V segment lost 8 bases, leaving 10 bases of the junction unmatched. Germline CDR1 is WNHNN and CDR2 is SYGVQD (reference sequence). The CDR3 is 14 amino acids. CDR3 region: CASSPRTGGAEQYF. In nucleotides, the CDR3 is TGCGCCAGCTCTCCCCGGACAGGGGGCGCTGAGCAGTACTTC.

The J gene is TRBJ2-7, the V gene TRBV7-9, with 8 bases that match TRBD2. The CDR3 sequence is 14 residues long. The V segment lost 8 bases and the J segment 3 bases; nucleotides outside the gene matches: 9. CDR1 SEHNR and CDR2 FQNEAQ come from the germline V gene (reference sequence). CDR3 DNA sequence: TGTGCCAGCGACGGGGGGGGCCCTCGCTACGAGCAGTACTTC. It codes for CASDGGGPRYEQYF.

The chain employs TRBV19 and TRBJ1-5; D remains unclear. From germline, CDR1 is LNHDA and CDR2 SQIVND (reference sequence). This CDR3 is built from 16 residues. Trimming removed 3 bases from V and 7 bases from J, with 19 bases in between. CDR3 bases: TGTGCCAGTAGTATTAGCCCTATCGGGTCATGGCAGCCCCAGCATTTT. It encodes CASSISPIGSWQPQHF. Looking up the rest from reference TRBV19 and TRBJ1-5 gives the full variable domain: DGGITQSPKYLFRKEGQNVTLSCEQNLNHDAMYWYRQDPGQGLRLIYYSQIVNDFQKGDIAEGYSVSREKKESFPLTVTSAQKNPTAFYLCASSISPIGSWQPQHFGDGTRLSIL.

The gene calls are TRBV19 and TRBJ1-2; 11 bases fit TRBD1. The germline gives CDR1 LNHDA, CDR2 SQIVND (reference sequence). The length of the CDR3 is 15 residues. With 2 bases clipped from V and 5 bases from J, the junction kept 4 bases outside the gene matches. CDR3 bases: TGTGCCAGTAGTATACTAGGGACAGGGGGGTATGGCTACACCTTC. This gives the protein CASSILGTGGYGYTF.